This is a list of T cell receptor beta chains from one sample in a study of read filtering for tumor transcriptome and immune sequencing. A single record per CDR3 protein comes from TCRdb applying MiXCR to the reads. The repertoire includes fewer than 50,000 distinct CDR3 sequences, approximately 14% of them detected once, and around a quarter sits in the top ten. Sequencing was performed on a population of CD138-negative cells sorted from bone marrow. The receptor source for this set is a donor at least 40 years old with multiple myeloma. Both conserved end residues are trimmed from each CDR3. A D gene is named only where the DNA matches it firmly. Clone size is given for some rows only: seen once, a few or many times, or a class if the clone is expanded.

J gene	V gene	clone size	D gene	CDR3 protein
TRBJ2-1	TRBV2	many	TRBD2	ASSKGLAGAVEQF
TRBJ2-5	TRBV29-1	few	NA	SVVRGLGETQY
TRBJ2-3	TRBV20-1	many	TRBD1	SASGTGMDTQY
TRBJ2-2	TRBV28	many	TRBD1	ASSSTGVERFGELF
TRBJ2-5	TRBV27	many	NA	ASSSAGAKQETQY
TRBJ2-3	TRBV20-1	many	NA	SASGLAGDTQY
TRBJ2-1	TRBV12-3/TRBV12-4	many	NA	ASSLIGGVSYNEQF
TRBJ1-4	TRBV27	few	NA	ASSPYLGDRGPEKLF
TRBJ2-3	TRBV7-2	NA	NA	ASSLVLGTQY
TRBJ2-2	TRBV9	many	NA	ASGGKDSPTTGELF
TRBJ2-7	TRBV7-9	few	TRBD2	ASSSGLAGSRSVSYEQH
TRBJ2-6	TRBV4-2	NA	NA	ASSQSVQTEGANVLT
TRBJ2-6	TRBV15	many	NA	ATSRDGSSGANVLT
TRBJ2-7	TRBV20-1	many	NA	SSPAERAYEQY
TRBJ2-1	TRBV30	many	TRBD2	AWSVRLAGGPNEQF
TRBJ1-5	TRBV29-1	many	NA	SGAGYSNQPQH
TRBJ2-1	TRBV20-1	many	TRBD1	SARDRNLYNEQF
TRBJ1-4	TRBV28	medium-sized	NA	ASSLASAPNEKLF
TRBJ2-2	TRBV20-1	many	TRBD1	SARNPQGAGELF
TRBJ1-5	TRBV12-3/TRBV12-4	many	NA	ASSFKGSNQPQH
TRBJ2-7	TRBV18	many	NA	ASSGDQGEQY
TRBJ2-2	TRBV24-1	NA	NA	ATSAPTGTGEQL
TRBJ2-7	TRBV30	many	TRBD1	AWTPGTGAYEQY
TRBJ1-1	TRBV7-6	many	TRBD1	ASSLDRGLGRNTEAF
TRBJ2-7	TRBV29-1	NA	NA	SAKERRGRRSEQY
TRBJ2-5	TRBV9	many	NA	ASSPSPRVGETQY
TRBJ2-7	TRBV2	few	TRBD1	ASSGIRDSSSYEQY
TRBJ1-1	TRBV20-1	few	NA	SARPPVTGRRLGNTEAF
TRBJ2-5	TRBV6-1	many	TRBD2	ASSPISSGEQETQY
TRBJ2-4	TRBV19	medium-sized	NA	ASSIDGKNIQY
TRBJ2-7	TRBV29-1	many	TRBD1	SVSQGAAYEQY
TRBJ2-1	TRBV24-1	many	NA	ATTPGTANEQF
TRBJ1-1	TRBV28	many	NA	ASRAGTEAF
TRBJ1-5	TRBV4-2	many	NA	ASSQDLSQSQH
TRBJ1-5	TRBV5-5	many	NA	ASSITQGPQH
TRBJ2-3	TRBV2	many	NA	ASRLADTQY
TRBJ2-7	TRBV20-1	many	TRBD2	SARRGLAGSYEQY
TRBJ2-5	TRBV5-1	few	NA	ASRGDTPWTQY
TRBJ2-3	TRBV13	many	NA	ASSLLPGGGDTQY
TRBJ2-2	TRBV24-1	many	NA	ATSDQGWNTGELF
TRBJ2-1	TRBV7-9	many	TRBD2	ASSLGLAGNNEQF
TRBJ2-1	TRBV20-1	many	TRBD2	SARGEELAGGGSYNEQF
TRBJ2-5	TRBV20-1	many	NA	SASQGLKETQY
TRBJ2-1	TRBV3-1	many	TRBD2	ASSQVGVSGSRNEQF
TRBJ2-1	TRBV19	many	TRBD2	ASSTSGRVDEQF
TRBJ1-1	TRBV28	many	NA	ASSLGRWNTEAF
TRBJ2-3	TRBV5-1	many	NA	ASSLTGLDTQY
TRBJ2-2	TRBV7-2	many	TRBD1	ASSSGQGSSGELF